These T cell receptor beta chains were read from a single sample in a study of OX40 agonist ivuxolimab in advanced cancers. Sequenced by immunoSEQ multiplex PCR; TCRdb stores in-frame clones only, minus some. In the table there are roughly 69,000 clones, more than 75% of which are singletons. The material was CD4+ or CD8+ T cells sorted from blood, obtained in a trial of the OX40 agonist ivuxolimab. Receptor source: an adult with an advanced solid tumor such as melanoma, head and neck, liver or kidney cancer. Each CDR3 is given with its conserved first and last residue. A D gene is named only where the DNA matches it firmly. Size is stated for part of the rows, as once, few or many counts, or as a class when the clone is expanded.

v_call: TRBV11-3; clone_size: .; d_call: TRBD1; j_call: TRBJ2-4; cdr3_aa: CASSFRQGPAKNIQYF; cdr3_nt: TGTGCCAGCAGCTTCCGACAGGGACCAGCCAAAAACATTCAGTACTTC
v_call: TRBV11-3; clone_size: .; d_call: .; j_call: TRBJ2-7; cdr3_aa: CASSLSDSSYEQYF; cdr3_nt: TGTGCCAGCAGCTTGTCCGATTCCTCCTACGAGCAGTACTTC
v_call: TRBV18; clone_size: .; d_call: TRBD1; j_call: TRBJ2-1; cdr3_aa: CASSPDRGPDNEQFF; cdr3_nt: TGTGCCAGCTCACCAGACAGGGGGCCCGACAATGAGCAGTTCTTC
v_call: TRBV5-1; clone_size: .; d_call: .; j_call: TRBJ2-1; cdr3_aa: CASTLGGASNEQFF; cdr3_nt: TGCGCCAGCACCCTGGGGGGGGCGAGTAATGAGCAGTTCTTC
v_call: TRBV6-6; clone_size: .; d_call: TRBD1; j_call: TRBJ1-1; cdr3_aa: CASRQGENTEAFF; cdr3_nt: TGTGCCAGCAGACAGGGGGAGAACACTGAAGCTTTCTTT
v_call: TRBV6-1; clone_size: once; d_call: TRBD1; j_call: TRBJ2-7; cdr3_aa: CASSEARSGGTGFYEQYF; cdr3_nt: TGTGCCAGCAGTGAAGCTCGGTCGGGCGGGACAGGGTTTTACGAGCAGTACTTC
v_call: TRBV20-1; clone_size: .; d_call: .; j_call: TRBJ2-1; cdr3_aa: CSASFGNEQFF; cdr3_nt: TGCAGTGCTAGCTTCGGGAATGAGCAGTTCTTC
v_call: TRBV11-2; clone_size: .; d_call: TRBD1; j_call: TRBJ1-1; cdr3_aa: CASSSEWGQGLLDTEAFF; cdr3_nt: TGTGCCAGCAGCTCCGAGTGGGGACAGGGGTTGTTGGACACTGAAGCTTTCTTT
v_call: TRBV28; clone_size: .; d_call: TRBD2; j_call: TRBJ2-5; cdr3_aa: CASSPSGGRETQYF; cdr3_nt: TGTGCCAGCAGTCCTAGCGGAGGGAGAGAGACCCAGTACTTC
v_call: TRBV21-1; clone_size: few; d_call: .; j_call: TRBJ1-6; cdr3_aa: CASLDNSPLHF; cdr3_nt: TGTGCCAGCTTGGATAATTCACCCCTCCACTTT
v_call: TRBV19; clone_size: .; d_call: .; j_call: TRBJ2-1; cdr3_aa: CASSIGRSYNEQFF; cdr3_nt: TGTGCCAGTAGTATAGGGCGCTCCTACAATGAGCAGTTCTTC
v_call: TRBV4-3; clone_size: .; d_call: .; j_call: TRBJ2-3; cdr3_aa: CASSQDGWGGTDTQYF; cdr3_nt: TGCGCCAGCAGCCAAGATGGGTGGGGTGGCACAGATACGCAGTATTTT
v_call: TRBV5-1; clone_size: .; d_call: .; j_call: TRBJ1-2; cdr3_aa: CASSQALPGYGYTF; cdr3_nt: TGCGCCAGCAGCCAGGCGCTGCCCGGCTATGGCTACACCTTC
v_call: TRBV7-2; clone_size: .; d_call: TRBD1; j_call: TRBJ2-3; cdr3_aa: CASSLGGTGVPQYF; cdr3_nt: TGTGCCAGCAGCTTAGGAGGGACAGGGGTTCCGCAGTATTTT